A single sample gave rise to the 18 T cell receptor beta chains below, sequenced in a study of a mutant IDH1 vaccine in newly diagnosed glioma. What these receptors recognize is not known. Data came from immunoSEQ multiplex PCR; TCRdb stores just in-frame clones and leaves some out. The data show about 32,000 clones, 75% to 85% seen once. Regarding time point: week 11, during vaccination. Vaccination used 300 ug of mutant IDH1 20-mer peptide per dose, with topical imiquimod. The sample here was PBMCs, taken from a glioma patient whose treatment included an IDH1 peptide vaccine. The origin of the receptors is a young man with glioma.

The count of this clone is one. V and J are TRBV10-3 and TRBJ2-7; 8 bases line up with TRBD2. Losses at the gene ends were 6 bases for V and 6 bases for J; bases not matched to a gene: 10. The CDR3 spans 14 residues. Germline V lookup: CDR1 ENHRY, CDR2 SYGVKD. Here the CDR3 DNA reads TGTGCCATCAGCCCACCGGGACTAGTCACCGAGCAGTACTTC. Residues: CAISPPGLVTEQYF.

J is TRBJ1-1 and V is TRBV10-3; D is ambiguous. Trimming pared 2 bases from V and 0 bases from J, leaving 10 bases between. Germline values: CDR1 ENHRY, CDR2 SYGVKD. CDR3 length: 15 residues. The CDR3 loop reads CAISEPSGMNTEAFF. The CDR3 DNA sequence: TGTGCCATCAGTGAGCCCAGTGGGATGAACACTGAAGCTTTCTTT.

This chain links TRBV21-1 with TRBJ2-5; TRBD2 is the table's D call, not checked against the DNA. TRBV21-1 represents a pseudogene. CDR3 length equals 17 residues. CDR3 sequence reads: CASSKGFGGDWQETQYF. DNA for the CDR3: TGTGCCAGCAGCAAAGGATTCGGGGGAGATTGGCAAGAGACCCAGTACTTC.

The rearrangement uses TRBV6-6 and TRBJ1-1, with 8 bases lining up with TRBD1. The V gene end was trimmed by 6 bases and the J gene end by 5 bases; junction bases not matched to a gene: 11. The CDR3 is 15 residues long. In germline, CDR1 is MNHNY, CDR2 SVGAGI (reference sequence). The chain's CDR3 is CASRISGGRGTEAFF. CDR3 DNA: TGTGCCAGCAGGATCTCAGGGGGCAGGGGGACTGAAGCTTTCTTT.

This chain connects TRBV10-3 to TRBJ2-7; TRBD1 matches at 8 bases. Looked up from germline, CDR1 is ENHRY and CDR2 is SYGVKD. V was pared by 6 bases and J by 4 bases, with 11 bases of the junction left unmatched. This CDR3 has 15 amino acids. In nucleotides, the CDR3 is TGTGCCATCAGACCCAATAGACAGGGGTCTTACGAGCAGTACTTC. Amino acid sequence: CAIRPNRQGSYEQYF.

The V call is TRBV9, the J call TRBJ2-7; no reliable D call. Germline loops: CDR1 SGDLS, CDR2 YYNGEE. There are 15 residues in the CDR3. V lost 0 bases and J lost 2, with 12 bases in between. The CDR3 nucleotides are TGTGCCAGCAGCGTAGGAGGCCCTACTACCTACGAGCAGTACTTC. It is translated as CASSVGGPTTYEQYF.

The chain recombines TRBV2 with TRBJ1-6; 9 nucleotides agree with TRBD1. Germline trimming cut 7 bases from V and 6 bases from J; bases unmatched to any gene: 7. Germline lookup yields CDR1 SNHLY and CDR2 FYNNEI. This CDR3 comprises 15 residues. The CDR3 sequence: CASTRTGVGNSPLHF. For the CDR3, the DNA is TGTGCCAGCACGAGGACAGGGGTGGGTAATTCACCCCTCCACTTT.

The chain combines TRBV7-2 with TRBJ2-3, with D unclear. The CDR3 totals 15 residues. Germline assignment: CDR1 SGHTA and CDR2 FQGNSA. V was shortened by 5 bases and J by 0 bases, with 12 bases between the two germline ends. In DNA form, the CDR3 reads TGTGCCAGCAGCAGGCAGCGAACTAGCACAGATACGCAGTATTTT. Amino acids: CASSRQRTSTDTQYF.

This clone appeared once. CDR3 sequence: CASSSMAGGRTGELFF. The CDR3 DNA reads as TGTGCCAGCAGTTCAATGGCGGGGGGGAGGACCGGGGAGCTGTTTTTT. The chain carries TRBV6-5 and TRBJ2-2, with TRBD2 matching over 9 bases. The CDR3 is made up of 16 amino acids. Per germline, CDR1 MNHEY and CDR2 SVGAGI. V lost 4 bases to trimming and J lost 5 bases; unmatched junction nucleotides: 8.

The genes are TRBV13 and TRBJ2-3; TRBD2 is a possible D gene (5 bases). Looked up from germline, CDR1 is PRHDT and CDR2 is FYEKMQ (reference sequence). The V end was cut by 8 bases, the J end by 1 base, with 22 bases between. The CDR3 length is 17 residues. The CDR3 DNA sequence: TGTGCCAGCGCCGTATTGTACGGAAAGGAGGGCACAGATACGCAGTATTTT. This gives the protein CASAVLYGKEGTDTQYF.

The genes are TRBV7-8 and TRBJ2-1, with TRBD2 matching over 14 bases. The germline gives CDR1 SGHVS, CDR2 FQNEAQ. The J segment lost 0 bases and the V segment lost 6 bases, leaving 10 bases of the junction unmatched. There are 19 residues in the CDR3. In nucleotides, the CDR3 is TGTGCCAGCAGACCCTCCAGGACTAGCGGGGGGAGCTCCTACAATGAGCAGTTCTTC. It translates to CASRPSRTSGGSSYNEQFF.

The CDR3 region has the DNA TGTGCCAGCGGGACAGGGGGAAACACCGGGGAGCTGTTTTTT. Translation: CASGTGGNTGELFF. This chain uses TRBV7-9 with TRBJ2-2; TRBD1 aligns across 11 bases. Germline-derived CDR1 and CDR2 are SEHNR and FQNEAQ (reference sequence). CDR3 length equals 14 residues. After removal of 8 bases from V and 2 bases from J, the junction contained 1 base not matched to a gene.

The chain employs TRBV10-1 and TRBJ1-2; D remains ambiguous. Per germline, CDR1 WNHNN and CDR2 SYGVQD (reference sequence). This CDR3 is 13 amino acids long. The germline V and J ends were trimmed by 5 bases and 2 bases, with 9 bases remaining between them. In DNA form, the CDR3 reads TGCGCCAGCAGTTTAGAAGGGAACTATGGCTACACCTTC. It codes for CASSLEGNYGYTF.

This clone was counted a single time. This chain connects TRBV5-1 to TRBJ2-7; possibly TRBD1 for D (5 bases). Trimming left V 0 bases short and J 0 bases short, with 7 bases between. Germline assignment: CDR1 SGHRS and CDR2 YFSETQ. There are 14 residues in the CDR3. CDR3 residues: CASSLEDISYEQYF. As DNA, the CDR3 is TGCGCCAGCAGCTTGGAGGACATCTCCTACGAGCAGTACTTC.

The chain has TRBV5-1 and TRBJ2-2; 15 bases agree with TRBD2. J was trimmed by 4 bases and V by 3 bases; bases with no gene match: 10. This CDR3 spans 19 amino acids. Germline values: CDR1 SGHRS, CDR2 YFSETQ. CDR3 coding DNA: TGCGCCAGCAGCTGGACTAGCGGGAGGGCCAAAGGAATCACCGGGGAGCTGTTTTTT. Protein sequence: CASSWTSGRAKGITGELFF.

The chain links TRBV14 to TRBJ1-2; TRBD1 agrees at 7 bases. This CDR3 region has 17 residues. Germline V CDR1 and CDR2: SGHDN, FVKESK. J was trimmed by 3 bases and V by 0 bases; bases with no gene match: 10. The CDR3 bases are TGTGCCAGCAGCCAAGACACCCAGACAGGGTATCACTATGGCTACACCTTC. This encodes CASSQDTQTGYHYGYTF.

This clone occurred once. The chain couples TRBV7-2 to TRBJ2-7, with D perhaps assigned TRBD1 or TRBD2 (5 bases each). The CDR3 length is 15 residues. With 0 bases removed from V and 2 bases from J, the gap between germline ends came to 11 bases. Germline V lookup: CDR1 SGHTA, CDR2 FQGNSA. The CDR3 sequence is CASSLATGTTYEQYF. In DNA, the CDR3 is TGTGCCAGCAGCTTAGCGACCGGGACGACCTACGAGCAGTACTTC.

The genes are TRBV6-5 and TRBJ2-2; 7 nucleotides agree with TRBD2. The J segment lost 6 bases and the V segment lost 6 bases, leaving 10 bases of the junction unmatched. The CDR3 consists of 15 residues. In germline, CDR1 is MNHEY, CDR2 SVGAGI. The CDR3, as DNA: TGTGCCAGCAGCCCCCAGGGAGGGCTCGCCGGGGAGCTGTTTTTT. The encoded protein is CASSPQGGLAGELFF.